This entry describes one T cell receptor (beta chain). Once RNA had been extracted, it was reverse transcribed into cDNA to act as the sequencing template. This table comes from immunoSEQ multiplex PCR, and its TCRdb copy is limited to in-frame clones, with some not included. The sample yields roughly 97,000 clones, 41% seen once. This sample was included in a study of CD8+ T cells in alopecia areata. The CDR3 runs to 11 residues. Germline CDR1 and CDR2: SNHLY and FYNNEI. Deletions cut 6 bases from V and 1 base from J, with 4 bases between. This sequence joins TRBV2 and TRBJ2-7; unclear D gene. The clonotype originates from a human donor with alopecia areata. Sequences were obtained from CD4+ T cells sorted from blood. The CDR3 DNA follows: TGTGCCAGCAGCCTATCCTACGAGCAGTACTTC. This encodes CASSLSYEQYF.